The 25 T cell receptor beta chains given below trace back to one sample, sequenced in a study of shared clonotypes between healthy human individuals. The data were produced by immunoSEQ multiplex PCR, yet TCRdb's version contains in-frame clones alone and is incomplete. The sample yields about 520,000 clones, 65% to 85% seen once. The sequenced material came from PBMCs. These receptors all stem from a woman aged 40 to 49 in good health. Some clones in this sample may be carry-over from other donors' samples.

This clone has more than one count but fewer than ten. At the DNA level, this CDR3 is encoded by other sequences in the same sample as well. This chain uses TRBV2 with TRBJ2-7; D uncertain. Trimming cost V 4 bases and J 3 bases, with 7 bases left between them. In germline, CDR1 is SNHLY, CDR2 FYNNEI. The CDR3 length is 12 residues. The CDR3, as DNA: TGTGCCAGCAGTGGCGGATTCTACGAGCAGTACTTC. Its protein product is CASSGGFYEQYF.

CDR3 nucleotides: TGTGCCAGCAGCCCACCCCCCGGGACAAGGACCTTCCTGTCTGGGGCCAACGTCCTGACTTTC. Translated, it gives CASSPPPGTRTFLSGANVLTF. The chain has TRBV7-6 and TRBJ2-6; D possibly corresponds to TRBD1 (6 bases). V was trimmed by 5 bases and J by 1 base, leaving 27 bases between them. CDR3 length: 21 amino acids. CDR1 and CDR2 (germline): SGHVS, FNYEAQ.

Only one count was recorded for this clone. This could be a read error, since a much larger clone is one nucleotide away. V is TRBV15 and J is TRBJ2-4, with D unresolved. This CDR3 has 15 residues. V was trimmed by 0 bases and J by 5 bases, leaving 11 bases between them. CDR1 LNHNV and CDR2 YYDKDF come from the germline V gene (reference sequence). CDR3 coding DNA: TGTGCCACCAGCAGAGATCGAGGTGACCAAAACATTCAGTACTTC. Its translation: CATSRDRGDQNIQYF.

As concerns this clone: A far more abundant clone sits one base away, making this likely a read error. In the same sample, other DNA sequences code for this CDR3. The chain employs TRBV7-3 and TRBJ2-5; D remains ambiguous. The germline gives CDR1 SGHTA, CDR2 FQGTGA. This CDR3 is 13 amino acids long. V was trimmed by 3 bases and J by 4 bases, leaving 9 bases between them. The CDR3 coding sequence is TGTGCCAGCAGCTTCCAGGCGACAGAGACCCAGTACTTC. Translation: CASSFQATETQYF.

The V and J genes are TRBV9 and TRBJ2-7; weak D call: TRBD2 (6 bases). Germline V gene sequence: CDR1 SGDLS, CDR2 YYNGEE. V lost 0 bases to trimming and J lost 0 bases, with 13 bases between them. This CDR3 is 16 amino acids long. The CDR3 is CASSVAVAASSYEQYF. The DNA of the CDR3 is TGTGCCAGCAGCGTAGCTGTAGCGGCAAGCTCCTACGAGCAGTACTTC.

The rearrangement links TRBV18 to TRBJ1-2; a possible D gene is TRBD1 (6 bases). The V gene's germline CDR1 is KGHSH and CDR2 LQKENI. The CDR3 consists of 16 residues. V gave up 3 bases and J gave up 5 bases, with 19 bases separating them. In DNA form, the CDR3 reads TGTGCCAGCTCACCCCGAAATCAAGGACAGCCTTATGGCTACACCTTC. It is translated as CASSPRNQGQPYGYTF.

V usage is TRBV6-4 and J usage is TRBJ1-1; no firm D call. Per the germline V gene, CDR1 is MRHNA and CDR2 is SNTAGT. V dropped 5 bases and J dropped 1 base, with 8 bases sitting between them. The CDR3 spans 13 residues. This chain's CDR3 is CASSTEPNTEAFF. Written as DNA, the CDR3 is TGTGCCAGCAGTACCGAGCCGAACACTGAAGCTTTCTTT.

This sequence joins TRBV29-1 and TRBJ2-1; 8 bases map to TRBD2. The CDR3 has 16 residues. Trimming at V came to 0 bases and at J to 6 bases, leaving 10 bases not matched to a gene. The germline V gene encodes CDR1 SQVTM and CDR2 ANQGSEA. The chain's CDR3 is CSVEDWASGFSNEQFF. Here the CDR3 DNA reads TGCAGCGTTGAAGATTGGGCTAGCGGGTTTAGCAATGAGCAGTTCTTC.

The chain carries TRBV7-2 and TRBJ2-1; 11 bases line up with TRBD2. V was pared by 0 bases and J by 7 bases, with 5 bases of the junction left unmatched. The CDR3 has 16 residues. CDR1 SGHTA and CDR2 FQGNSA come from the germline V gene. The CDR3 sequence is CASSLASGRAGNEQFF. As DNA, the CDR3 is TGTGCCAGCAGCTTAGCTAGCGGGAGGGCGGGAAATGAGCAGTTCTTC.

The rearrangement joins TRBV19 to TRBJ1-1, with 7 bases that match TRBD1. There are 15 residues in the CDR3. The trim removed 3 bases at V and 8 bases at J, leaving 12 bases unmatched. Germline CDR1 reads LNHDA; CDR2 reads SQIVND (reference sequence). This chain's CDR3 is CASSISGTEPLEAFF. CDR3 in DNA: TGTGCCAGTAGTATCTCTGGGACAGAACCCCTAGAAGCTTTCTTT.

The chain carries TRBV9 and TRBJ2-5; tentatively, D is TRBD2 (6 bases). This CDR3 has 15 amino acids. With 5 bases removed from V and 1 base from J, the gap between germline ends came to 15 bases. Per the germline V gene, CDR1 is SGDLS and CDR2 is YYNGEE. The CDR3 protein is CASSDLRGGQETQYF. The DNA of the CDR3 is TGTGCCAGCAGTGACCTGCGGGGCGGCCAAGAGACCCAGTACTTC.

As for this clone: This likely reflects a read error, since a far larger clone is one base away. In the same sample, other DNA sequences code for this CDR3. The chain has TRBV7-9 and TRBJ2-6; D unresolved. Trimming stripped 9 bases from V and 0 bases from J, with 15 bases between. The germline gives CDR1 SEHNR, CDR2 FQNEAQ (reference sequence). This CDR3 contains 16 residues. Written as DNA, the CDR3 is TGTGCCAGTAGCCCCCCGGTCTACTCTGGGGCCAACGTCCTGACTTTC. Its protein is CASSPPVYSGANVLTF.

This sequence joins TRBV15 and TRBJ1-3; maybe TRBD1 (5 bases). Looked up from germline, CDR1 is LNHNV and CDR2 is YYDKDF (reference sequence). This CDR3 is built from 15 residues. V lost 3 bases and J lost 0, with 9 bases in between. The chain's CDR3 is CATSRDMSSGNTIYF. The CDR3 DNA follows: TGTGCCACCAGCAGGGACATGAGCTCTGGAAACACCATATATTTT.

This chain connects TRBV7-4 to TRBJ2-3, with 9 bases aligning to TRBD2. This CDR3 contains 18 residues. The germline V gene has CDR1 SGHVT and CDR2 SQSDAQ. With 2 bases clipped from V and 4 bases from J, the junction kept 13 bases outside the gene matches. CDR3 nucleotides: TGTGCCAGCAGCTTAAAGCGCGGGAGGGTAGGTCGTGCAGATACGCAGTATTTT. Translating it yields CASSLKRGRVGRADTQYF. Together with reference TRBV7-4 and TRBJ2-3, the CDR3 gives the full variable domain: GAGVSQSPRYKVAKRGRDVALRCDSISGHVTLYWYRQTLGQGSEVLTYSQSDAQRDKSGRPSGRFSAERPERSVSTLKIQRTEQGDSAVYLCASSLKRGRVGRADTQYFGPGTRLTVL.

The chain employs TRBV30 and TRBJ2-2; a weak D match, TRBD2 (6 bases). Trimming removed 0 bases at V and 6 bases at J, with 11 bases between. This CDR3 contains 14 residues. CDR1 GTSNPN and CDR2 SVGIG come from the germline V gene (reference sequence). CDR3 amino acids: CAWSVLGRSGELFF. CDR3 nucleotides: TGTGCCTGGAGTGTACTGGGGAGGTCCGGGGAGCTGTTTTTT.

V gene TRBV5-8 combines with J gene TRBJ1-5; 8 positions agree with TRBD1. J gave up 6 bases and V 4 bases, and 15 bases lay outside the gene matches. CDR1 is SGHTS, CDR2 YDEGEE, per germline. The CDR3 runs 17 residues. CDR3 nucleotides: TGTGCCAGCAGCCTTCCTAAGAGTGGCAGGGGGCTTCAGCCCCAGCATTTT. Encoded protein: CASSLPKSGRGLQPQHF.

The chain joins TRBV30 to TRBJ2-4; TRBD1 might be the D (6 bases). V shed 3 bases and J shed 6 bases, with 9 bases lying between them. Germline-derived CDR1 and CDR2 are GTSNPN and SVGIG (reference sequence). The CDR3 consists of 12 residues. This CDR3 is CAWSSQGNIQYF. The CDR3 DNA reads TGTGCCTGGAGCTCACAGGGAAACATTCAGTACTTC.

About this clone: A much larger clone is a single base away; this may be a read error. The chain employs TRBV2 and TRBJ1-6, with 9 positions matching TRBD1. The CDR3 runs 14 residues. Looked up from germline, CDR1 is SNHLY and CDR2 is FYNNEI. Germline trimming cut 10 bases from V and 7 bases from J; bases unmatched to any gene: 8. This CDR3 is CANFWTGANSPLHF. CDR3 DNA: TGTGCCAACTTTTGGACAGGGGCGAATTCACCCCTCCACTTT. The entire variable domain, with the rest obtained from reference TRBV2 and TRBJ1-6, is as follows: EPEVTQTPSHQVTQMGQEVILRCVPISNHLYFYWYRQILGQKVEFLVSFYNNEISEKSEIFDDQFSVERPDGSNFTLKIRSTKLEDSAMYFCANFWTGANSPLHFGNGTRLTVT.

This chain links TRBV2 with TRBJ1-3, with 8 bases aligning to TRBD1. Germline CDR1 is SNHLY and CDR2 is FYNNEI. After removal of 6 bases from V and 4 bases from J, the junction contained 5 bases not matched to a gene. The CDR3 has 14 amino acids. The CDR3 region has the DNA TGTGCCAGCAGGGGGACAGGTGGAGGAAACACCATATATTTT. This codes for CASRGTGGGNTIYF.

Concerning this clone: The junction and the germline gene differ at one end; a read error may be behind it. In the same sample, other DNA sequences code for this CDR3. The J gene is TRBJ2-3, the V gene TRBV7-2; D remains ambiguous. The CDR3 is 13 residues long. From germline, CDR1 is SGHTA and CDR2 FQGNSA. DNA for the CDR3: TGTGCCAGCAGCTTAGGGCGTACAGATACGCAGTATTTC. Translation: CASSLGRTDTQYF.

The chain has TRBV28 and TRBJ1-1; maybe TRBD1 (6 bases). The CDR3 length is 19 residues. Deletions cut 2 bases from V and 1 base from J, with 23 bases between. Germline CDR1 is MDHEN and CDR2 is SYDVKM. This chain's CDR3 is CASSLGGWRAEGPNTEAFF. In nucleotides, the CDR3 is TGTGCCAGCAGTTTAGGGGGCTGGCGGGCAGAGGGACCGAACACTGAAGCTTTCTTT.

The chain carries TRBV18 and TRBJ2-5; 7 nucleotides match TRBD1. The CDR3 length is 14 residues. J gave up 3 bases and V 4 bases, and 5 bases lay outside the gene matches. CDR1 and CDR2 from the germline V gene are KGHSH and LQKENI. CDR3 nucleotides: TGTGCCAGCTCACGCGCCGGGACAGAAGAGACCCAGTACTTC. Protein sequence: CASSRAGTEETQYF.

The chain recombines TRBV7-9 with TRBJ1-5; D is ambiguous. This CDR3 has 15 residues. CDR1 is SEHNR and CDR2 is FQNEAQ in the germline V gene (reference sequence). Between the trimmed V and J ends, which lost 4 bases and 5 bases, there was a span of 15 bases. CDR3 sequence (DNA): TGTGCCAGCAGCTCGTCGACCAGCCCGGATCAGCCCCAGCATTTT. Protein sequence: CASSSSTSPDQPQHF.

The chain recombines TRBV9 with TRBJ2-1, with D unclear. The CDR3 covers 12 residues. CDR1 and CDR2 from the germline V gene are SGDLS and YYNGEE. The V gene lost 4 bases and the J gene lost 5 bases, with 7 bases spanning the gap. CDR3 in DNA: TGTGCCAGCAGCTTATCTCACAATGAGCAGTTCTTC. As protein: CASSLSHNEQFF.

The chain combines TRBV9 with TRBJ2-7, with TRBD2 as a possible D gene (5 bases). The CDR3 spans 13 residues. Germline assignment: CDR1 SGDLS and CDR2 YYNGEE. Trimming removed 4 bases at V and 2 bases at J, with 10 bases between. The CDR3 sequence is CASSLRETYEQYF. Written as DNA, the CDR3 is TGTGCCAGCAGCCTACGGGAAACCTACGAGCAGTACTTC. Drawing the rest from reference TRBV9 and TRBJ2-7, the complete variable domain is DSGVTQTPKHLITATGQRVTLRCSPRSGDLSVYWYQQSLDQGLQFLIQYYNGEERAKGNILERFSAQQFPDLHSELNLSSLELGDSALYFCASSLRETYEQYFGPGTRLTVT.